Below, 8 T cell receptor beta chains from the same sample are listed, as sequenced in a study of blood T cell repertoires in COVID-19. Sequencing used immunoSEQ multiplex PCR; TCRdb keeps in-frame clones, though not all of them. The sample lists 140,000 or so clones, more than 75% occurring once. The sample consisted of peripheral blood. Receptors originate from a man in his 60s with acute or convalescent COVID-19.

V and J are TRBV5-4 and TRBJ2-1; 8 bases fit TRBD1. This CDR3 contains 18 residues. With 4 bases clipped from V and 0 bases from J, the junction kept 12 bases outside the gene matches. The germline CDR1 and CDR2 sequences are SGHNT and YYREEE (reference sequence). The CDR3 here is CASSPRGQAGSSYNEQFF. CDR3 nucleotide sequence: TGTGCCAGCAGCCCCCGGGGACAGGCAGGCAGCTCCTACAATGAGCAGTTCTTC.

This chain uses TRBV7-9 with TRBJ2-7; TRBD1 aligns across 7 bases. V dropped 3 bases and J dropped 5; count of bases not matched to a gene: 10. The CDR3 is made up of 15 amino acids. In germline, CDR1 is SEHNR, CDR2 FQNEAQ (reference sequence). The CDR3 DNA reads TGTGCCAGCAGCTTCCCACAGGGGAATAGTAACGAGCAGTACTTC. Residues: CASSFPQGNSNEQYF.

V usage is TRBV28 and J usage is TRBJ2-7; TRBD2 might be the D (5 bases). Germline V gene lookup returns CDR1 MDHEN and CDR2 SYDVKM. The CDR3 has 15 residues. V dropped 7 bases and J dropped 0 bases, with 16 bases sitting between them. The CDR3 DNA reads TGTGCCAGCAACTCCGACTATACATACTCCTACGAGCAGTACTTC. Its protein product is CASNSDYTYSYEQYF.

The genes are TRBV6-5 and TRBJ2-7; possible D gene TRBD2, 6 bases. V gave up 7 bases and J gave up 3 bases, with 16 bases separating them. Per germline, CDR1 MNHEY and CDR2 SVGAGI. The CDR3 has 14 residues. The DNA for the CDR3 is TGTGCCAGCAATCCCCCGGGACTTTTCTACGAGCAGTACTTC. This gives the protein CASNPPGLFYEQYF.

The gene calls are TRBV20-1 and TRBJ2-7, with a weak D call TRBD2 (6 bases). Germline CDR1 and CDR2: DFQATT and SNEGSKA (reference sequence). V shed 3 bases and J shed 0 bases, with 15 bases lying between them. This CDR3 comprises 15 residues. Here the CDR3 reads CSASSFYGSSYEQYF. The CDR3 DNA reads TGCAGTGCTAGTTCGTTTTACGGGAGCTCCTACGAGCAGTACTTC.

The chain employs TRBV2 and TRBJ2-5, with 9 nucleotides matching TRBD1. Germline V gene sequence: CDR1 SNHLY, CDR2 FYNNEI. This CDR3 contains 15 residues. Trimming removed 7 bases from V and 7 bases from J; junction bases left unmatched: 13. CDR3 region: CASTLADRGGGTQYF. CDR3 in DNA: TGTGCCAGCACCCTTGCGGACAGGGGCGGTGGGACCCAGTACTTC.

The rearrangement uses TRBV6-1 and TRBJ1-5; D is undetermined. Trimming removed 2 bases from V and 0 bases from J, with 11 bases in between. CDR3 length equals 16 residues. Germline assignment: CDR1 MNHNS and CDR2 SASEGT. Here the CDR3 DNA reads TGTGCCAGCAGTGAATTCGGAGGGAATAGCAATCAGCCCCAGCATTTT. This gives the protein CASSEFGGNSNQPQHF.

The chain links TRBV18 to TRBJ2-1, with TRBD2 matching over 10 bases. The germline V gene encodes CDR1 KGHSH and CDR2 LQKENI. The CDR3 sequence is 16 residues long. Losses at the gene ends were 2 bases for V and 7 bases for J; bases not matched to a gene: 8. The CDR3 region has the DNA TGTGCCAGCTCACCATCGGAACTAGCGGGACGTAATGAGCAGTTCTTC. It is translated as CASSPSELAGRNEQFF.